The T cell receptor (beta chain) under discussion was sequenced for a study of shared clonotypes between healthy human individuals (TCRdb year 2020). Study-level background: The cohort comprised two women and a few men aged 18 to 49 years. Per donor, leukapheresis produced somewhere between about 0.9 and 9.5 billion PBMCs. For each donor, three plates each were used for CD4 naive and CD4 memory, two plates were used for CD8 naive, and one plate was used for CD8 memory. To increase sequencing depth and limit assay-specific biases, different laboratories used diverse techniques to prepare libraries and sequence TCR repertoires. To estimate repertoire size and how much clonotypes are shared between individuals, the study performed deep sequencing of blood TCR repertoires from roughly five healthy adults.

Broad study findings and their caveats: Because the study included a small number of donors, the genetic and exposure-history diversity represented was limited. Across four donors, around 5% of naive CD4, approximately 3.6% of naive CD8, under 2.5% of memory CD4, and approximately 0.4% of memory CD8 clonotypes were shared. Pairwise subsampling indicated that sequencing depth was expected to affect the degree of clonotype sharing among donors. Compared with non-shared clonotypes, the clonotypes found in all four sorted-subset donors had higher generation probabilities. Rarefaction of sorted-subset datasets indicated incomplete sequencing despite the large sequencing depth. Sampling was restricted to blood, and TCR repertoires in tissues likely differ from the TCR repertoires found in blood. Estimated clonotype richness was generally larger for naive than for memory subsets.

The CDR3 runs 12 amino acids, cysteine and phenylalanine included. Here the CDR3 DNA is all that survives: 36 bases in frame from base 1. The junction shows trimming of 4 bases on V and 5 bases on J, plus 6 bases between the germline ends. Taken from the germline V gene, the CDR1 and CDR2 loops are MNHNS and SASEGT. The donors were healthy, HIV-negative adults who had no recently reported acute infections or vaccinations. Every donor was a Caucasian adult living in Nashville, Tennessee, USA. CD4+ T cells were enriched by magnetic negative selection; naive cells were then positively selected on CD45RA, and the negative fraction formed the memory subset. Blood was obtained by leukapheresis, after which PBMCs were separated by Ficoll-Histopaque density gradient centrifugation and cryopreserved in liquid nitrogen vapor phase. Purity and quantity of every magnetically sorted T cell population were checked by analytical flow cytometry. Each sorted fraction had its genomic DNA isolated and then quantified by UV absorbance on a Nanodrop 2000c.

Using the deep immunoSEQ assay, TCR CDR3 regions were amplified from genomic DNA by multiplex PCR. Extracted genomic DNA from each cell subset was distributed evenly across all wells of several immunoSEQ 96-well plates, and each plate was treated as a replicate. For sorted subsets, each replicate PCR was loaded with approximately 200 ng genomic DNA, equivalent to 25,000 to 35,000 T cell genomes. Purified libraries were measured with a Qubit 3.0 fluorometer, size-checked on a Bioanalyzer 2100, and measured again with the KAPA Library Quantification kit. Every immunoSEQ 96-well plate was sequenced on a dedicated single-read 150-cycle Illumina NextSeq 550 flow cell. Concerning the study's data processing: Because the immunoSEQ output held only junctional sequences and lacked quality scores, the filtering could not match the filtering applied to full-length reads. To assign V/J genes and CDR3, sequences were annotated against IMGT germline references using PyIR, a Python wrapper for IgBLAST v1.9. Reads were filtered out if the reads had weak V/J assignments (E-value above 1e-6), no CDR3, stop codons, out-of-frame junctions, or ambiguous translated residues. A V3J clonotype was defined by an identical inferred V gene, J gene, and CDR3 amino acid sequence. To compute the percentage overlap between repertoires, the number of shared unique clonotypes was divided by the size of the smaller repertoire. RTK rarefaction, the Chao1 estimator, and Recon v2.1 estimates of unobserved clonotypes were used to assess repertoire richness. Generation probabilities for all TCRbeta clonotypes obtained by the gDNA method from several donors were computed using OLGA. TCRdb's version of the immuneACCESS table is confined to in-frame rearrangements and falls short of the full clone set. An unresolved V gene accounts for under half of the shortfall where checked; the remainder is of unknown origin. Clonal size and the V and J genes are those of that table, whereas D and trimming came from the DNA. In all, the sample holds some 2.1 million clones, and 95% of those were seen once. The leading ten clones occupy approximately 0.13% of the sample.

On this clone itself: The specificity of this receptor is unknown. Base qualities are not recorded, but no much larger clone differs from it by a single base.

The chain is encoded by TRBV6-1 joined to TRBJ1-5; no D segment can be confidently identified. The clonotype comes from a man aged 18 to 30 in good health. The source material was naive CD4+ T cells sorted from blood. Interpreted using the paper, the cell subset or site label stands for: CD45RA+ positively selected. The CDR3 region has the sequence CASSGHYQPQHF. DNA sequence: TGTGCCAGCAGTGGGCATTATCAGCCCCAGCATTTT.